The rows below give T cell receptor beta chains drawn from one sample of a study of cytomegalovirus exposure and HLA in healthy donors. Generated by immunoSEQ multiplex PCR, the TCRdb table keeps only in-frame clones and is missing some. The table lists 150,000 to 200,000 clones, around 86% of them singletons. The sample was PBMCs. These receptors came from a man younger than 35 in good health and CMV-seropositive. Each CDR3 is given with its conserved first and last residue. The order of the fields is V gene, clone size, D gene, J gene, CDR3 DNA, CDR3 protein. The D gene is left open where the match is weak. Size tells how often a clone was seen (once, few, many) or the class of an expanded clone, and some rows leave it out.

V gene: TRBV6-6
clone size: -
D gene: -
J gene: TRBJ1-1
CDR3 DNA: TGTGCCAGCGCTTACAGGGCCGTGGACACTGAAGCTTTCTTT
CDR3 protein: CASAYRAVDTEAFF

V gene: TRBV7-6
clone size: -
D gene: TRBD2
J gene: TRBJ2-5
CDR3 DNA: TGTGCCAGCAGCTTAGCGGGACTAGAATCGGAGACCCAGTACTTC
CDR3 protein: CASSLAGLESETQYF

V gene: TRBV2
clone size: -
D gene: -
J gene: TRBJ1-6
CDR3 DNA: TGTGCCAGCATCTCCTCGAGGGTAAGCTCCTATAATTCACCCCTCCACTTT
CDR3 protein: CASISSRVSSYNSPLHF

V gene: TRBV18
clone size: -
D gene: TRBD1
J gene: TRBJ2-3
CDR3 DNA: TGTGCCAGCTCACCACAGGGGGCGCGGGCAGATACGCAGTATTTT
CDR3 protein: CASSPQGARADTQYF

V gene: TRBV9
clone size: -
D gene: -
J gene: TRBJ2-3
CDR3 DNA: TGTGCCAGCAGCGTACAGAACACAGATACGCAGTATTTT
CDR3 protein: CASSVQNTDTQYF

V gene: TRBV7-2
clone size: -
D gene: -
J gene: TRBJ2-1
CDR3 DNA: TGTGCCAGCAGCTTCAGCCAGGGCGATGAGCAGTTCTTC
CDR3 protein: CASSFSQGDEQFF

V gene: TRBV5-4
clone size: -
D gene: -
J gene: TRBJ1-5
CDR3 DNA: TGTGCCAGCATAGTCGGCCAGGGATACACCCTTTGCAATCAGCCCCAGCATTTT
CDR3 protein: CASIVGQGYTLCNQPQHF

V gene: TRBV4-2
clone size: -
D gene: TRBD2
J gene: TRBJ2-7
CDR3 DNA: TGTGCCAGCAGCCAAGAGCCCGCCCGGACTAGCGGGGGGGTAGGCTCCTACGAGCAGTACTTC
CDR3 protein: CASSQEPARTSGGVGSYEQYF

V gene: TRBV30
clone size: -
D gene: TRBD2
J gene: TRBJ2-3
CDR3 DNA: TGTGCCTGGACCGTCGGGGGGGCAGATACGCAGTATTTT
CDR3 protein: CAWTVGGADTQYF

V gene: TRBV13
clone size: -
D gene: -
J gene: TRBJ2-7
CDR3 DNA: TGTGCCAGCAGCTTAGGCAGGGAGGTGAACGAGCAGTACTTC
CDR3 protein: CASSLGREVNEQYF

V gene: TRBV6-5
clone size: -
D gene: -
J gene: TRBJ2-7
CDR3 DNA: TGTGCCAGCAGTTACTCCGAGACAGCTTCTGGCTACGAGCAGTACTTC
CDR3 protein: CASSYSETASGYEQYF

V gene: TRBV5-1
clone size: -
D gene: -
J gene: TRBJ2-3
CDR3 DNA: TGCGCCAGCAGCTTGGAGTTAGGGGGCACAGATACGCAGTATTTT
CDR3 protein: CASSLELGGTDTQYF

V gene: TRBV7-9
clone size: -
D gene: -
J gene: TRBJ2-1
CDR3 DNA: TGTGCCACCGAAAAGACAGGCCCCCTCAATGAGCAGTTCTTC
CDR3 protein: CATEKTGPLNEQFF

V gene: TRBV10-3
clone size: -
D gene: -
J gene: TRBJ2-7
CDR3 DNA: TGTGCCATCAGCGGTACAGGGTACGAGCAGTACTTC
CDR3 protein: CAISGTGYEQYF

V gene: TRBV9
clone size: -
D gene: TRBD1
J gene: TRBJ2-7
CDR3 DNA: TGTGCCAGCAGCAGGACAGGGAACGAGCAGTACTTC
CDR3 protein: CASSRTGNEQYF

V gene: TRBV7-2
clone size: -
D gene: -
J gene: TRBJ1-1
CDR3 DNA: TGTGCCAGCAGCTTAGGCGGCAACGCGCTATTGTTC
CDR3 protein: CASSLGGNALLF

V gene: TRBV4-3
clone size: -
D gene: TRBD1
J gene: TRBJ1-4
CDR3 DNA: TGCGCCAGCAGCCAGCTACAGGGGGAAAAACTGTTTTTT
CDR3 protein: CASSQLQGEKLFF

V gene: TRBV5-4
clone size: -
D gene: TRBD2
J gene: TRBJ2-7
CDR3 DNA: TGTGCCAGCAGCTTAGGCCCGCTACTGACTAGCGGGAGGGTTTACGAGCAGTACTTC
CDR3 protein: CASSLGPLLTSGRVYEQYF

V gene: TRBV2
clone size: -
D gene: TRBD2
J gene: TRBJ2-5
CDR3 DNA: TGTGCCAGCAGTGAAGTTACCGGGGAGGGGACCCAGTACTTC
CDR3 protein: CASSEVTGEGTQYF

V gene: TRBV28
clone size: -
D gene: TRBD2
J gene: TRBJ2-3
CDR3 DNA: TGTGCCAGCGGAGAGTGGCGGGAGGGCCGGGATACGCAGTATTTT
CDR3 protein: CASGEWREGRDTQYF

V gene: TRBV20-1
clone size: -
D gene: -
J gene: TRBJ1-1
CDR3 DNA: TGCAGTGCTAGTAAAGGGCAGGGTGGAAACTTT
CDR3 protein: CSASKGQGGNF

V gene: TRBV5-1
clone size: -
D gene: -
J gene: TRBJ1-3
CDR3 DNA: TGCGCCAGCAGCTTGGGTCGGGGATCGGGAAACACCATATATTTT
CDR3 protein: CASSLGRGSGNTIYF

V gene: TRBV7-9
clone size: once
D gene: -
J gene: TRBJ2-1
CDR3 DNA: TGTGCCAGCAGCGCCAAGGGGGAGGGATATGAGCAGTTCTTC
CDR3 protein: CASSAKGEGYEQFF

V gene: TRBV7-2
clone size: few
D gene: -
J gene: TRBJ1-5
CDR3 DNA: TGTGCCAGCAGCTCCGCGGCGGGGAATCAGCCCCAGCATTTT
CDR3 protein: CASSSAAGNQPQHF

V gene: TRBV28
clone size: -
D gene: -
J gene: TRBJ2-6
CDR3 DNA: TGTGCCAGCAGTTTACAGGGAACTGGGGCCAACGTCCTGACTTTC
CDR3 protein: CASSLQGTGANVLTF

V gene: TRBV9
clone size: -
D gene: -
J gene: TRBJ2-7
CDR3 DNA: TGTGCCAGCAGCGTAGGGACTTACTCCTACGAGCAGTACTTC
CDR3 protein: CASSVGTYSYEQYF

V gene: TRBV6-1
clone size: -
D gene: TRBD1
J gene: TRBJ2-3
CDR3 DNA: TGTGCCAGCAGTGCGGTAAGACAGGGGGTCAGCACAGATACGCAGTATTTT
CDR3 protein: CASSAVRQGVSTDTQYF

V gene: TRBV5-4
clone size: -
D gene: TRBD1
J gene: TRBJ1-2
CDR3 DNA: TGTGCCAGCAGTCCGGCTCCGGGACAGGGGATCTATGGCTACACCTTC
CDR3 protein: CASSPAPGQGIYGYTF

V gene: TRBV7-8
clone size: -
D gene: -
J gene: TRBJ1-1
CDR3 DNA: TGTGCCAGCAAGAGGGGAGGCACTGAAGCTTTCTTT
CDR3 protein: CASKRGGTEAFF

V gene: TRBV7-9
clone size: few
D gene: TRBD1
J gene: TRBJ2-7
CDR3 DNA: TGTGCCAGCGGAATGGGACAGGGGATGGACGAGCAGTACTTC
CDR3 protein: CASGMGQGMDEQYF

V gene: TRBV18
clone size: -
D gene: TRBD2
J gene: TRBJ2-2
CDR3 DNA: TGTGCCAGCTCACCACCGGGGGGGAAAGACACCGGGGAGCTGTTTTTT
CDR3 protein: CASSPPGGKDTGELFF

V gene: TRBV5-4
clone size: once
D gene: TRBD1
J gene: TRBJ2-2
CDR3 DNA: TGTGCCAGCAGCCCCGACAGGGAATCCTTCGGGGAGCTGTTTTTT
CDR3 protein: CASSPDRESFGELFF

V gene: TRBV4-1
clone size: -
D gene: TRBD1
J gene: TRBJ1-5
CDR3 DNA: TGCGCCAGCAGCCAAGAAGGGACAGGGATCAATCAGCCCCAGCATTTT
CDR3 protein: CASSQEGTGINQPQHF

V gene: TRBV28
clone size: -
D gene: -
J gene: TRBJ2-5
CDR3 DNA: TGTGCCAGCAGTTTGGGCAGGATTGAGACCCAGTACTTC
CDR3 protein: CASSLGRIETQYF

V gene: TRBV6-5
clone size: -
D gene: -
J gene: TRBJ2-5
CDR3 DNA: TGTGCCAGCAGTTACAGGCTAGTTGGAGAGACCCAGTACTTC
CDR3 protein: CASSYRLVGETQYF

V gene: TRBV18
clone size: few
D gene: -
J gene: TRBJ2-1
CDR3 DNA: TGTGCCAGCTCACCCCCGGGGGACTTTCTAAGCAATGAGCAGTTCTTC
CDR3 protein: CASSPPGDFLSNEQFF